This T cell receptor beta chain was sequenced for a study of response to subunit inactivated influenza vaccine. Regarding the study as a whole: New T cells are recruited in small numbers by each seasonal influenza vaccination, according to the authors' suggestion.

TCRdb recomputed calls from the RT-PCR reads with MiXCR, one row per CDR3 protein. This sample has over 750,000 distinct CDR3 sequences, with around 20% found just once. As for this clonotype: No antigen is known for it.

The sample here was PBMCs from blood, taken less than 6 days after vaccination. This receptor was obtained from a man aged 50 or older who received an inactivated influenza vaccine.

The CDR3 reads CASSFWGGTYSTDTQYF. Here the CDR3 DNA reads TGTGCCAGCAGTTTTTGGGGGGGGACATACAGCACAGATACGCAGTATTTT. The chain employs TRBV27 and TRBJ2-3; perhaps TRBD2 as D (7 bases). V lost 3 bases, J lost 0 bases, and 16 bases lay in between. Germline loops: CDR1 MNHEY, CDR2 SMNVEV (reference sequence). This CDR3 region has 17 residues.